This record looks at one T cell receptor (beta chain) sequence and its context. Its target is unknown. Individual cDNA molecules carried attached unique molecular identifiers. TCRdb recomputed calls from the 5' RACE reads with MiXCR, one row per CDR3 protein. The sample contains approximately 46,000 distinct CDR3 sequences, about 10% of which appear only once. These data belong to a study of early T cells in non-severe SARS-CoV-2 infection. Study-wide background: Sequencing of bulk RNA from unsorted whole blood was done, without chain pairing. Findings of the study overall: Comparison of clonotypes with VDJdb favored anti-spike CD8 responses while missing private and CD4 specificities.

The CDR3 spans 14 residues. The V end was cut by 6 bases, the J end by 6 bases, with 15 bases between. Germline V lookup: CDR1 SGHTA, CDR2 FQGNSA. The gene calls are TRBV7-2 and TRBJ2-4; a weak D match, TRBD2 (5 bases). The specimen sequenced was whole blood. This clonotype was obtained from an adult who was a healthcare worker with PCR-confirmed SARS-CoV-2 infection or an uninfected control (not recorded which). The CDR3 reads CASRPTARGNIQYF. CDR3 sequence (DNA): TGTGCCAGCAGGCCTACCGCTCGGGGAAACATTCAGTACTTC. Looking up the rest from reference TRBV7-2 and TRBJ2-4 gives the full variable domain: GAGVSQSPSNKVTEKGKDVELRCDPISGHTALYWYRQSLGQGLEFLIYFQGNSAPDKSGLPSDRFSAERTGGSVSTLTIQRTQQEDSAVYLCASRPTARGNIQYFGAGTRLSVL.